The next 13 T cell receptor beta chains were all read from a single sample in a study of blood T cell repertoires in COVID-19. The assay was immunoSEQ multiplex PCR, and TCRdb's table has in-frame clones only and misses some. The sample comprises 150,000 to 200,000 clones, 84% of which are singletons, and roughly 20% rests with the top ten. The sequenced sample consisted of peripheral blood. These receptors all come from a woman older than 75 with acute or convalescent COVID-19.

Only a few counts were recorded for this clone. The J gene is TRBJ2-2, the V gene TRBV28, with D unclear. This CDR3 is 14 amino acids long. V lost 1 base and J lost 3, with 6 bases in between. Germline CDR1 and CDR2: MDHEN and SYDVKM. The CDR3 coding sequence is TGTGCCAGCAGTTTATTTTCTTACACCGGGGAGCTGTTTTTT. Amino acids: CASSLFSYTGELFF.

V is TRBV18 and J is TRBJ1-4; D ambiguous. CDR1 is KGHSH, CDR2 LQKENI, per germline. V lost 6 bases and J 4 bases, leaving 15 bases between the germline ends. This CDR3 region has 15 residues. The CDR3 DNA is TGTGCCAGCTCCCTCTCACGCAGCGGTAATGAAAAACTGTTTTTT. This translates into CASSLSRSGNEKLFF.

The V gene is TRBV5-6, the J gene TRBJ2-3, with D possibly matching TRBD2 (5 bases). Germline V gives CDR1 SGHDT, CDR2 YYEEEE. Trimming cost V 3 bases and J 4 bases, with 6 bases left between them. The CDR3 spans 12 residues. The CDR3 here is CASSSDSDTQYF. In DNA form, the CDR3 reads TGTGCCAGCAGCTCGGACTCAGATACGCAGTATTTT.

The chain links TRBV7-9 to TRBJ2-5, with 13 nucleotides matching TRBD2. Losses at the gene ends were 3 bases for V and 5 bases for J; bases not matched to a gene: 3. This CDR3 is 15 amino acids long. Germline V gene sequence: CDR1 SEHNR, CDR2 FQNEAQ (reference sequence). DNA of the CDR3: TGTGCCAGCAGCTTGGGGACTAGCGGGGTTGAGACCCAGTACTTC. Translated, it gives CASSLGTSGVETQYF.

This clone was found a few times. The V gene is TRBV9, the J gene TRBJ2-2; TRBD2 agrees at 8 bases. Germline V gives CDR1 SGDLS, CDR2 YYNGEE. There are 16 residues in the CDR3. The J segment lost 3 bases and the V segment lost 2 bases, leaving 6 bases of the junction unmatched. The chain's CDR3 is CASSVFSGRHTGELFF. The CDR3 DNA reads TGTGCCAGCAGCGTGTTCAGCGGGAGACACACCGGGGAGCTGTTTTTT.

The gene calls are TRBV6-5 and TRBJ1-5, with D unclear. V lost 5 bases and J lost 6, with 17 bases in between. The CDR3 runs 15 residues. Germline V gene data show CDR1 as MNHEY and CDR2 as SVGAGI. The CDR3: CASSSMSLPGQPQHF. The DNA of the CDR3 is TGTGCCAGCAGTAGTATGTCCCTCCCCGGTCAGCCCCAGCATTTT.

This clone was observed a handful of times. The chain recombines TRBV6-5 with TRBJ2-7; 9 positions agree with TRBD1. Unmatched junction bases numbered 6, after V lost 6 bases and J lost 3 bases. This CDR3 is 14 amino acids long. CDR1 and CDR2 from the germline V gene are MNHEY and SVGAGI. The CDR3: CASRNTGGRYEQYF. Written as DNA, the CDR3 is TGTGCCAGCAGAAACACAGGGGGCCGCTACGAGCAGTACTTC.

This clone was counted many times. The J gene is TRBJ2-2, the V gene TRBV14, with unresolved D. The germline V gene has CDR1 SGHDN and CDR2 FVKESK. The CDR3 totals 14 residues. The ends were cut back, 3 bases at V and 0 bases at J, with 5 bases in the middle. CDR3 sequence: CASSHQSNTGELFF. In nucleotides, the CDR3 is TGTGCCAGCAGCCACCAGTCGAACACCGGGGAGCTGTTTTTT.

The CDR3 nucleotides are TGTGCCACCAAAGATGTAGCGGGGAACACTGAAGCTTTCTTT. It yields the protein CATKDVAGNTEAFF. The chain is built from TRBV28 and TRBJ1-1; D not resolved. The CDR3 sequence is 14 residues long. V was clipped by 10 bases and J by 1 base, with 16 bases between them. Germline V gene sequence: CDR1 MDHEN, CDR2 SYDVKM.

The V gene is TRBV27, the J gene TRBJ1-2, with 7 bases lining up with TRBD1. After removal of 7 bases from V and 6 bases from J, the junction contained 14 bases not matched to a gene. The CDR3 is made up of 15 amino acids. CDR1 and CDR2 from the germline V gene are MNHEY and SMNVEV (reference sequence). The CDR3 loop reads CASKRDHRGLDGYTF. CDR3 in DNA: TGTGCCAGCAAACGCGACCACAGGGGTCTGGATGGCTACACCTTC.

V gene TRBV5-8 combines with J gene TRBJ1-5, with D possibly TRBD1 on 6 matching bases. The germline gives CDR1 SGHTS, CDR2 YDEGEE. This CDR3 has 15 residues. V lost 0 bases and J lost 0, with 7 bases in between. CDR3 sequence (DNA): TGTGCCAGCAGCTTGGGGACAGTTAGCAATCAGCCCCAGCATTTT. Translated, it gives CASSLGTVSNQPQHF. Full variable domain (outside the CDR3, taken from reference TRBV5-8 and TRBJ1-5): EAGVTQSPTHLIKTRGQQATLRCSPISGHTSVYWYQQALGLGLQFLLWYDEGEERNRGNFPPRFSGRQFPNYSSELNVNALELEDSALYLCASSLGTVSNQPQHFGDGTRLSIL.

The genes are TRBV6-4 and TRBJ1-6, with a possible D match to TRBD1 (5 bases). In germline, CDR1 is MRHNA, CDR2 SNTAGT. The CDR3 consists of 16 residues. V lost 6 bases, J lost 0 bases, and 12 bases lay in between. CDR3 residues: CASRTEISSYNSPLHF. CDR3 coding DNA: TGTGCCAGCAGGACAGAGATCAGCTCCTATAATTCACCCCTCCACTTT.

V usage is TRBV10-2 and J usage is TRBJ2-2, with 7 bases identical to TRBD2. Germline V gives CDR1 WSHSY, CDR2 SAAADI. The J segment lost 5 bases and the V segment lost 7 bases, leaving 7 bases of the junction unmatched. The CDR3 consists of 14 residues. CDR3 in DNA: TGCGCCAGCATGGTTCTAGCGGTGACCGGGGAGCTGTTTTTT. Its protein product is CASMVLAVTGELFF.